The clone carrying this TCR beta chain has just a few counts. As yet, its antigen is unknown. The data were obtained in a study of chemoradiotherapy in HPV16-positive cancers. Overall study results and limits: Candidate HPV-specific clones and E7-related TCR motifs grew in tumor during treatment.

Per germline, CDR1 SNHLY and CDR2 FYNNEI. V lost 5 bases to trimming and J lost 6 bases, with 22 bases between them. This CDR3 has 16 residues. Over chemoradiotherapy, repertoires were sampled more than once. Assay used: immunoSEQ multiplex PCR; TCRdb lists only in-frame clones, some missing. Among some 8,100 clones listed, about two thirds were seen once. This chain uses TRBV2 with TRBJ1-2, with D unresolved. This receptor was identified in a human donor with HPV-associated anogenital cancer. Sampling took place from a patient who underwent chemoradiotherapy. The CDR3 region is CASSNRPTAPANGYTF. CDR3 nucleotide sequence: TGTGCCAGCAGTAATAGACCGACCGCGCCTGCTAATGGCTACACCTTC.